The clone carrying this T cell receptor beta chain came up once. V gave up 2 bases and J gave up 6 bases, with 10 bases separating them. The CDR3 length is 14 residues. Germline V gene sequence: CDR1 LGHDT, CDR2 YNNKEL (reference sequence). The source of the sample is a study of blood T cell repertoires in COVID-19. The overall study: PBMCs, B-cell-depleted T cells, or T cells provided the cDNA or gDNA that made up the material.

Per the original data handling: From reference gene primer amplification, estimates of nucleated cell counts were derived. Here immunoSEQ multiplex PCR was the method, and the copy in TCRdb shows in-frame clones only, minus some. V, J and clone size were drawn from that table, and D and trimming were deduced from the DNA. Here the sample spans under 300,000 clones, around 86% being singletons. The sequence came from a woman aged 25 to 39 with active or convalescent COVID-19. The sample taken for sequencing was peripheral blood. This sequence joins TRBV3-1 (or the pseudogene TRBV3-2) and TRBJ1-4; possible D gene TRBD1, 5 bases. The CDR3 sequence: CASSQRGLDEKLFF. CDR3 nucleotide sequence: TGTGCCAGCAGCCAAAGGGGACTGGATGAAAAACTGTTTTTT.